This T cell receptor (beta chain) was retrieved from a study of blood T cells in healthy people across ages. Study observations and caveats: Unsorted PBMCs blocked a conclusive comparison of naive and antigen-experienced cells.

Trimming pared 7 bases from V and 0 bases from J, leaving 11 bases between. The germline V gene encodes CDR1 SGHKS and CDR2 YYEKEE (reference sequence). CDR3 length: 14 residues. In the case of this clonotype: Its specificity is unknown.

A sample-barcoded 5' primer and a J-beta primer mix were used in a second PCR of roughly 6 to 11 cycles. TCRdb ran MiXCR on the 5' RACE reads and lists one entry per CDR3 protein. In the table there are around 990,000 distinct CDR3 sequences, 35% to 45% of which are singletons. This receptor was obtained from a young man in good health. The sample comprised blood. The chain uses TRBV5-5 and TRBJ1-5; D is unclear. The CDR3 sequence is CASRLEYSNQPQHF. CDR3 DNA sequence: TGTGCCAGCCGTTTGGAGTATAGCAATCAGCCCCAGCATTTT. Complete variable domain (other parts from reference TRBV5-5 and TRBJ1-5): DAGVTQSPTHLIKTRGQQVTLRCSPISGHKSVSWYQQVLGQGPQFIFQYYEKEERGRGNFPDRFSARQFPNYSSELNVNALLLGDSALYLCASRLEYSNQPQHFGDGTRLSIL.